Listed below are T cell receptor beta chains from one sample, sequenced in a study of T-cell reconstitution after alpha-beta-depleted transplantation in children. Using its own MiXCR run on the PCR reads, TCRdb lists one record per CDR3 protein. The sample consists of about 460,000 distinct CDR3 sequences, under 15% of them appearing once. The sample was PBMCs from the stem cell graft donor, taken from the stem cell graft. These receptors all come from a human donor who donated a stem cell graft to a child with combined immunodeficiency. Each CDR3 is given with its conserved first and last residue. The D gene is left open where the match is weak. Clone size is not always given. Where it is, it says once, few, many or a class for expanded clones.

V gene: TRBV7-2
clone size: few
J gene: TRBJ2-3
D gene: NA
CDR3 protein: CASSLVDPGTDTQYF
CDR3 DNA: TGTGCCAGCAGCTTAGTGGACCCCGGCACAGATACGCAGTATTTT

V gene: TRBV3-1
clone size: NA
J gene: TRBJ2-1
D gene: NA
CDR3 protein: CASSQAGQTHYNEQFF
CDR3 DNA: TGTGCCAGCAGCCAAGCCGGGCAGACTCATTACAATGAGCAGTTCTTC

V gene: TRBV5-1
clone size: few
J gene: TRBJ2-2
D gene: NA
CDR3 protein: CASNPGTLTGELFF
CDR3 DNA: TGCGCCAGCAACCCCGGGACTCTCACCGGGGAGCTGTTTTTT

V gene: TRBV7-2
clone size: many
J gene: TRBJ2-3
D gene: TRBD1
CDR3 protein: CASSFGQGLDTQYF
CDR3 DNA: TGTGCCAGCAGCTTCGGACAGGGGTTAGATACGCAGTATTTT

V gene: TRBV20-1
clone size: NA
J gene: TRBJ1-1
D gene: TRBD1
CDR3 protein: CSAMDRGRLSSDTEAFF
CDR3 DNA: TGCAGTGCTATGGACAGGGGGCGTTTAAGTTCGGACACTGAAGCTTTCTTT

V gene: TRBV19
clone size: NA
J gene: TRBJ2-1
D gene: NA
CDR3 protein: CASSTGLSARNEQFF
CDR3 DNA: TGTGCCAGTAGTACAGGACTCTCCGCGAGAAATGAGCAGTTCTTC

V gene: TRBV5-8
clone size: few
J gene: TRBJ1-1
D gene: NA
CDR3 protein: CASGIRGGATEAFF
CDR3 DNA: TGTGCCAGCGGCATAAGAGGGGGGGCCACTGAAGCTTTCTTT

V gene: TRBV11-3
clone size: NA
J gene: TRBJ1-4
D gene: NA
CDR3 protein: CASSLDRDGGEKLFF
CDR3 DNA: TGTGCCAGCAGCTTAGATCGGGATGGTGGTGAAAAACTGTTTTTT

V gene: TRBV4-3
clone size: NA
J gene: TRBJ2-7
D gene: TRBD2
CDR3 protein: CASSQQGLAGGEQYF
CDR3 DNA: TGCGCCAGCAGCCAACAAGGACTAGCGGGAGGCGAGCAGTACTTC

V gene: TRBV7-9
clone size: NA
J gene: TRBJ2-1
D gene: NA
CDR3 protein: CASSHLKNEQFF
CDR3 DNA: TGTGCCAGCAGCCACCTCAAGAATGAGCAGTTCTTC

V gene: TRBV30
clone size: many
J gene: TRBJ2-1
D gene: NA
CDR3 protein: CAWSNGGPRFF
CDR3 DNA: TGTGCCTGGAGTAACGGGGGGCCACGGTTCTTC

V gene: TRBV7-2
clone size: many
J gene: TRBJ2-3
D gene: NA
CDR3 protein: CASSLALERRTQYF
CDR3 DNA: TGTGCCAGCAGCTTAGCGCTCGAAAGACGCACGCAGTATTTT

V gene: TRBV7-2
clone size: many
J gene: TRBJ1-1
D gene: NA
CDR3 protein: CASSLALGGLTEAFF
CDR3 DNA: TGTGCCAGCAGCTTAGCGCTTGGGGGGCTCACTGAAGCTTTCTTT

V gene: TRBV18
clone size: few
J gene: TRBJ1-2
D gene: NA
CDR3 protein: CASSPLQKGYTF
CDR3 DNA: TGTGCCAGCTCACCACTACAAAAAGGCTACACCTTC

V gene: TRBV5-1
clone size: few
J gene: TRBJ2-1
D gene: TRBD2
CDR3 protein: CASSIAGGQDEQFF
CDR3 DNA: TGCGCCAGCAGCATAGCGGGGGGGCAGGATGAGCAGTTCTTC

V gene: TRBV5-6
clone size: NA
J gene: TRBJ2-1
D gene: NA
CDR3 protein: CASSLVAGYANEQFF
CDR3 DNA: TGTGCCAGCAGCTTGGTGGCAGGGTATGCGAATGAGCAGTTCTTC

V gene: TRBV27
clone size: many
J gene: TRBJ1-2
D gene: NA
CDR3 protein: CASSAPGPYGYTF
CDR3 DNA: TGTGCCAGCAGTGCCCCCGGACCCTATGGCTACACCTTC

V gene: TRBV12-3/TRBV12-4
clone size: few
J gene: TRBJ1-2
D gene: TRBD1
CDR3 protein: CASRSLARGDGYTF
CDR3 DNA: TGTGCCAGCCGGAGTCTGGCCAGGGGGGATGGCTACACCTTC

V gene: TRBV15
clone size: NA
J gene: TRBJ1-6
D gene: NA
CDR3 protein: CATSRDKGLYNSPLHF
CDR3 DNA: TGTGCCACCAGCAGAGACAAGGGGCTCTATAATTCACCCCTCCACTTT

V gene: TRBV7-6
clone size: once
J gene: TRBJ2-5
D gene: TRBD1
CDR3 protein: CASSSRHRGTYQETQYF
CDR3 DNA: TGTGCCAGCAGCTCGAGACACAGGGGAACGTACCAAGAGACCCAGTACTTC

V gene: TRBV20-1
clone size: NA
J gene: TRBJ2-3
D gene: TRBD2
CDR3 protein: CSARGPGLAGGPFNTDTQYF
CDR3 DNA: TGCAGTGCAAGAGGACCGGGACTAGCGGGAGGGCCGTTTAACACAGATACGCAGTATTTT

V gene: TRBV6-2/TRBV6-3
clone size: NA
J gene: TRBJ1-1
D gene: TRBD1
CDR3 protein: CASSLRRQGSAEAFF
CDR3 DNA: TGTGCCAGCAGTCTACGGAGACAGGGTAGTGCTGAAGCTTTCTTT

V gene: TRBV20-1
clone size: NA
J gene: TRBJ1-5
D gene: NA
CDR3 protein: CSARSGEGNQPQHF
CDR3 DNA: TGCAGTGCTAGATCCGGGGAGGGCAATCAGCCCCAGCATTTT

V gene: TRBV28
clone size: few
J gene: TRBJ2-7
D gene: TRBD1
CDR3 protein: CASSQTGTVAYEQYF
CDR3 DNA: TGTGCCAGCAGTCAAACCGGGACAGTAGCCTACGAGCAGTACTTC

V gene: TRBV6-1
clone size: NA
J gene: TRBJ2-3
D gene: NA
CDR3 protein: CASSETASFPGDTQYF
CDR3 DNA: TGTGCCAGCAGTGAAACGGCTAGCTTCCCGGGCGATACGCAGTATTTT

V gene: TRBV9
clone size: few
J gene: TRBJ1-6
D gene: NA
CDR3 protein: CASSPSRAGSPLHF
CDR3 DNA: TGTGCCAGCAGCCCCAGCCGGGCCGGTTCACCCCTCCACTTT

V gene: TRBV7-3
clone size: many
J gene: TRBJ2-1
D gene: TRBD1
CDR3 protein: CASSLGATGYVEQFF
CDR3 DNA: TGTGCCAGCAGCTTAGGGGCGACAGGGTATGTCGAGCAGTTCTTC

V gene: TRBV4-3
clone size: NA
J gene: TRBJ2-5
D gene: NA
CDR3 protein: CASSGGRGGGETQYF
CDR3 DNA: TGCGCCAGCTCTGGAGGGAGAGGCGGAGGAGAGACCCAGTACTTC

V gene: TRBV4-3
clone size: NA
J gene: TRBJ2-3
D gene: NA
CDR3 protein: CASSQQGGSTDTQYF
CDR3 DNA: TGCGCCAGCAGCCAACAGGGGGGAAGCACAGATACGCAGTATTTT

V gene: TRBV7-2
clone size: few
J gene: TRBJ1-6
D gene: TRBD1
CDR3 protein: CASSPGQAANSPLHF
CDR3 DNA: TGTGCCAGCAGCCCGGGACAGGCAGCGAATTCACCCCTCCACTTT

V gene: TRBV7-2
clone size: NA
J gene: TRBJ2-7
D gene: NA
CDR3 protein: CASSRRSGATYEQYF
CDR3 DNA: TGTGCCAGCAGCCGTCGGTCAGGGGCCACCTACGAGCAGTACTTC

V gene: TRBV20-1
clone size: few
J gene: TRBJ2-7
D gene: NA
CDR3 protein: CSAKVPSSYEQYF
CDR3 DNA: TGCAGTGCCAAGGTTCCGAGCTCCTACGAGCAGTACTTC

V gene: TRBV27
clone size: few
J gene: TRBJ1-1
D gene: NA
CDR3 protein: CASRSPLSVPNAEAFF
CDR3 DNA: TGTGCCAGCAGGTCGCCTCTGTCGGTACCGAACGCTGAAGCTTTCTTT

V gene: TRBV7-3
clone size: few
J gene: TRBJ2-3
D gene: NA
CDR3 protein: CASSLTSGAYSDTQYF
CDR3 DNA: TGTGCCAGCAGCTTAACGTCGGGGGCCTATTCAGATACGCAGTATTTT

V gene: TRBV29-1
clone size: NA
J gene: TRBJ1-4
D gene: TRBD1
CDR3 protein: CSDAGGQNEKLFF
CDR3 DNA: TGCAGCGACGCAGGGGGGCAAAATGAAAAACTGTTTTTT

V gene: TRBV5-6
clone size: many
J gene: TRBJ2-3
D gene: NA
CDR3 protein: CASSFWTAFSTDTQYF
CDR3 DNA: TGTGCCAGCAGCTTCTGGACAGCCTTTAGCACAGATACGCAGTATTTT

V gene: TRBV29-1
clone size: many
J gene: TRBJ2-2
D gene: NA
CDR3 protein: CSVETDTGELFF
CDR3 DNA: TGCAGCGTTGAGACAGACACCGGGGAGCTGTTTTTT

V gene: TRBV20-1
clone size: many
J gene: TRBJ2-2
D gene: NA
CDR3 protein: CSTFGPPYTGELFF
CDR3 DNA: TGCAGTACCTTTGGGCCCCCCTACACCGGGGAGCTGTTTTTT

V gene: TRBV6-1
clone size: NA
J gene: TRBJ1-1
D gene: NA
CDR3 protein: CASRQNPLRTAEAFF
CDR3 DNA: TGTGCCAGCCGTCAGAACCCCCTGCGAACAGCTGAAGCTTTCTTT

V gene: TRBV12-3/TRBV12-4
clone size: few
J gene: TRBJ1-2
D gene: NA
CDR3 protein: CASSSRVMGVEAHGYTF
CDR3 DNA: TGTGCCAGCAGCTCCCGCGTAATGGGGGTGGAGGCTCATGGCTACACCTTC

V gene: TRBV7-8
clone size: NA
J gene: TRBJ2-3
D gene: NA
CDR3 protein: CASSLAPGTATDTQYF
CDR3 DNA: TGTGCCAGCAGCTTAGCTCCCGGCACTGCCACAGATACGCAGTATTTT

V gene: TRBV20-1
clone size: NA
J gene: TRBJ1-5
D gene: NA
CDR3 protein: CSARVGSDQPQHF
CDR3 DNA: TGCAGTGCAAGGGTGGGTTCCGATCAGCCCCAGCATTTT

V gene: TRBV10-3
clone size: NA
J gene: TRBJ2-1
D gene: TRBD2
CDR3 protein: CAISESGGLAGYNEQFF
CDR3 DNA: TGTGCCATCAGTGAGTCGGGGGGACTAGCGGGGTACAATGAGCAGTTCTTC

V gene: TRBV6-5
clone size: few
J gene: TRBJ2-7
D gene: NA
CDR3 protein: CASSYYREGEQYF
CDR3 DNA: TGTGCCAGCAGTTATTACAGGGAAGGCGAGCAGTACTTC

V gene: TRBV29-1
clone size: NA
J gene: TRBJ2-7
D gene: NA
CDR3 protein: CSVGREGEQYF
CDR3 DNA: TGCAGCGTTGGAAGAGAAGGCGAGCAGTACTTC

V gene: TRBV4-2
clone size: many
J gene: TRBJ2-6
D gene: TRBD1
CDR3 protein: CASRLDWGQGAYGANVLTF
CDR3 DNA: TGTGCCAGCAGACTCGACTGGGGGCAGGGGGCATATGGGGCCAACGTCCTGACTTTC

V gene: TRBV3-1
clone size: many
J gene: TRBJ2-7
D gene: NA
CDR3 protein: CASSQVYEQYF
CDR3 DNA: TGTGCCAGCAGCCAGGTCTACGAGCAGTACTTC

V gene: TRBV6-6
clone size: NA
J gene: TRBJ2-7
D gene: NA
CDR3 protein: CASSYSRAGEQYF
CDR3 DNA: TGTGCCAGCAGTTACTCGCGGGCGGGGGAGCAGTACTTC

V gene: TRBV27
clone size: few
J gene: TRBJ2-2
D gene: NA
CDR3 protein: CASSLSGPDWGELFF
CDR3 DNA: TGTGCCAGCAGTTTATCGGGACCGGATTGGGGGGAGCTGTTTTTT

V gene: TRBV12-3/TRBV12-4
clone size: NA
J gene: TRBJ2-7
D gene: NA
CDR3 protein: CASSPSHRFYEQYF
CDR3 DNA: TGTGCCAGCAGCCCGTCGCACCGATTCTACGAGCAGTACTTC

V gene: TRBV6-1
clone size: NA
J gene: TRBJ2-3
D gene: NA
CDR3 protein: CASTRGRGPLSTDTQYF
CDR3 DNA: TGTGCCAGCACACGGGGCAGGGGCCCCCTCAGCACAGATACGCAGTATTTT